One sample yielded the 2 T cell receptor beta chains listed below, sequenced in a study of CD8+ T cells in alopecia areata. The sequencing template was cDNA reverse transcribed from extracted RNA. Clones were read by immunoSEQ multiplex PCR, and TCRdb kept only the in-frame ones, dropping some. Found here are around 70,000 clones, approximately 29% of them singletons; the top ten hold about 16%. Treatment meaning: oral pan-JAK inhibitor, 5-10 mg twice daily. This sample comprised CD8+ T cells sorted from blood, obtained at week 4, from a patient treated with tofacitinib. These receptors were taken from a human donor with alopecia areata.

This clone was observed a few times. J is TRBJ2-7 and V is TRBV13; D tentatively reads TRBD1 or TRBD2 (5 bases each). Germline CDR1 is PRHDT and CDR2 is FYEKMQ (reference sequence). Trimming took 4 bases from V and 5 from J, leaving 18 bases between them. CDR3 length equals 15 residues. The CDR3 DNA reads TGTGCCAGCAGCTCAGGGACGGCCGGGATGAACGAGCAGTACTTC. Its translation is CASSSGTAGMNEQYF.

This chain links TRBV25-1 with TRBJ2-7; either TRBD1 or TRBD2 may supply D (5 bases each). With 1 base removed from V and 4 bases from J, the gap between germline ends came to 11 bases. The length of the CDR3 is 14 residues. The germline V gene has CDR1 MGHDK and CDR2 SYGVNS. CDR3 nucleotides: TGTGCCAGCAGTGAATCGGGACGGGATTACGAGCAGTACTTC. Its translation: CASSESGRDYEQYF.